Each of the 17 T cell receptor beta chains below was sequenced from the same sample in a study of T cell responses to AZD1222 COVID-19 vaccine. Some clones are missing from TCRdb's copy, which holds only in-frame ones; the method was immunoSEQ multiplex PCR. In the table there are about 96,000 clones, almost 90% of which are singletons. This specimen was peripheral blood, taken on day 0 of AZD1222 vaccination. All receptors derive from an adult in good health.

The chain uses TRBV28 and TRBJ2-5, with D possibly called TRBD1 or TRBD2 (5 bases each). V lost 6 bases and J lost 1, with 12 bases in between. Germline CDR1 is MDHEN and CDR2 is SYDVKM. The CDR3 is 14 residues long. The CDR3 spells CASSGWDGQETQYF. The CDR3 nucleotides read TGTGCCAGCAGCGGATGGGACGGCCAAGAGACCCAGTACTTC.

The genes are TRBV5-1 and TRBJ2-1, with 7 bases that match TRBD2. The J segment lost 2 bases and the V segment lost 4 bases, leaving 6 bases of the junction unmatched. Looked up from germline, CDR1 is SGHRS and CDR2 is YFSETQ. The CDR3 spans 15 residues. The CDR3 bases are TGCGCCAGCAGCCAGGGCGGGAGTACCTACAATGAGCAGTTCTTC. It specifies CASSQGGSTYNEQFF. The full variable domain, its missing parts supplied by reference TRBV5-1 and TRBJ2-1, is KAGVTQTPRYLIKTRGQQVTLSCSPISGHRSVSWYQQTPGQGLQFLFEYFSETQRNKGNFPGRFSGRQFSNSRSEMNVSTLELGDSALYLCASSQGGSTYNEQFFGPGTRLTVL.

The chain combines TRBV6-2 or TRBV6-3 with TRBJ2-2, with 8 nucleotides matching TRBD1. The CDR3 length is 16 residues. V shed 7 bases, J shed 1 base, and the junction held 8 bases outside the gene matches. Germline CDR1 and CDR2: MNHEY and SVGEGT. This chain's CDR3 is CASIPRQGMNTGELFF. DNA of the CDR3: TGTGCCAGCATCCCGAGACAGGGGATGAACACCGGGGAGCTGTTTTTT.

The gene calls are TRBV15 and TRBJ2-2; 9 bases line up with TRBD2. Per germline, CDR1 LNHNV and CDR2 YYDKDF (reference sequence). This CDR3 comprises 15 residues. V shed 1 base, J shed 6 bases, and the junction held 3 bases outside the gene matches. Here the CDR3 DNA reads TGTGCCACCAGCAGAGGTGGCGGGAGGGCCGGGGAGCTGTTTTTT. Translation: CATSRGGGRAGELFF.

This sequence joins TRBV19 and TRBJ1-4, with TRBD1 matching 7 bases. CDR3 length equals 12 residues. V lost 8 bases to trimming and J lost 7 bases; unmatched junction nucleotides: 4. CDR1 LNHDA and CDR2 SQIVND come from the germline V gene (reference sequence). The CDR3 DNA reads TGTGCCAGTTCGACAGGGACTGAAAAACTGTTTTTT. Translated, it gives CASSTGTEKLFF. Complete variable domain (other parts from reference TRBV19 and TRBJ1-4): DGGITQSPKYLFRKEGQNVTLSCEQNLNHDAMYWYRQDPGQGLRLIYYSQIVNDFQKGDIAEGYSVSREKKESFPLTVTSAQKNPTAFYLCASSTGTEKLFFGSGTQLSVL.

This chain joins TRBV4-2 and TRBJ1-5; maybe TRBD1 (5 bases). The CDR3 is 16 amino acids. Germline-derived CDR1 and CDR2 are LGHNA and YNFKEQ. Trimming left V 0 bases short and J 6 bases short, with 15 bases between. CDR3 DNA: TGTGCCAGCAGCCAAGAGGAGATGGGACCGAGTCAGCCCCAGCATTTT. This codes for CASSQEEMGPSQPQHF.

The rearrangement joins TRBV11-2 to TRBJ1-1, with D unresolved. Trimming cost V 1 base and J 6 bases, with 3 bases left between them. Germline V CDR1 and CDR2: SGHAT, FQNNGV. This CDR3 comprises 11 residues. CDR3: CASSLGAEAFF. CDR3 DNA: TGTGCCAGCAGCTTAGGGGCTGAAGCTTTCTTT.

The rearrangement links TRBV28 to TRBJ2-7, with 12 bases lining up with TRBD2. The CDR3 loop spans 16 amino acids. Germline V gene data show CDR1 as MDHEN and CDR2 as SYDVKM. The J segment lost 2 bases and the V segment lost 3 bases, leaving 5 bases of the junction unmatched. CDR3 in DNA: TGTGCCAGCAGTTTTGGGACTAGCGGGTACCCCTACGAGCAGTACTTC. It encodes CASSFGTSGYPYEQYF.

The chain uses TRBV6-5 and TRBJ2-5, with D possibly called TRBD1 or TRBD2 (6 bases each). Per germline, CDR1 MNHEY and CDR2 SVGAGI. Between the trimmed V and J ends, which lost 6 bases and 5 bases, there was a span of 16 bases. This CDR3 region has 14 residues. DNA for the CDR3: TGTGCCAGCAGCTACGGGCAGGGGAGGGAGACCCAGTACTTC. Residues: CASSYGQGRETQYF.

The rearrangement links TRBV12-3 or TRBV12-4 to TRBJ2-5, with D perhaps TRBD2 (5 bases). V dropped 4 bases and J dropped 9 bases, with 15 bases sitting between them. The CDR3 sequence is 13 residues long. CDR3 sequence: CASSYGEKEAQYF. CDR3 nucleotides: TGTGCCAGCAGTTACGGGGAGAAGGAGGCCCAGTACTTC.

This clone was detected once. The rearrangement links TRBV9 to TRBJ2-3; TRBD1 matches at 7 bases. This CDR3 comprises 14 residues. Looked up from germline, CDR1 is SGDLS and CDR2 is YYNGEE. Germline trimming cut 2 bases from V and 2 bases from J; bases unmatched to any gene: 2. The CDR3 DNA sequence: TGTGCCAGCAGCGTGGGACAGTACACAGATACGCAGTATTTT. It translates to CASSVGQYTDTQYF.

This sequence joins TRBV19 and TRBJ2-7; D is possibly TRBD2 (5 bases). The CDR3 runs to 12 residues. The V gene's germline CDR1 is LNHDA and CDR2 SQIVND (reference sequence). V gave up 2 bases and J gave up 6 bases, with 8 bases separating them. The CDR3 coding sequence is TGTGCCAGTAGTATATACGAGGGCGAGCAGTACTTC. It yields the protein CASSIYEGEQYF.

The chain links TRBV28 to TRBJ1-1; TRBD1 might be the D (6 bases). V was pared by 3 bases and J by 5 bases, with 22 bases between. The germline V gene has CDR1 MDHEN and CDR2 SYDVKM. This CDR3 is 17 amino acids long. The CDR3 loop reads CASSLGPSGARSTEAFF. CDR3 bases: TGTGCCAGCAGTTTGGGGCCCTCGGGGGCGCGCAGTACTGAAGCTTTCTTT.

In this sample, this clone turned up a few times. V gene TRBV6-4 combines with J gene TRBJ1-1; D is ambiguous. V lost 7 bases, J lost 5 bases, and 20 bases lay in between. The CDR3 has 15 amino acids. Germline loops: CDR1 MRHNA, CDR2 SNTAGT. The CDR3 DNA is TGTGCCAGCACAGGTAGAATATTCCCGGAGACTGAAGCTTTCTTT. It encodes CASTGRIFPETEAFF.

The chain has TRBV24-1 and TRBJ2-2; TRBD2 aligns across 8 bases. J lost 6 bases, V lost 3 bases, and 8 bases had no gene match. This CDR3 has 16 residues. Germline lookup yields CDR1 KGHDR and CDR2 SFDVKD. This chain's CDR3 is CATSDGGAGAAGELFF. In DNA form, the CDR3 reads TGTGCCACCAGTGATGGGGGAGCGGGAGCGGCCGGGGAGCTGTTTTTT.

The V and J genes are TRBV4-3 and TRBJ2-3, with D uncertain. V was pared by 0 bases and J by 2 bases, with 9 bases between. The length of the CDR3 is 15 residues. Germline CDR1 and CDR2: LGHNA and YSLEER. The DNA of the CDR3 is TGCGCCAGCAGCCAAGATCGGTCCTTCACAGATACGCAGTATTTT. As protein: CASSQDRSFTDTQYF.

The chain links TRBV19 to TRBJ1-1, with no clear D. Trimming pared 5 bases from V and 6 bases from J, leaving 10 bases between. Germline loops: CDR1 LNHDA, CDR2 SQIVND (reference sequence). The CDR3 consists of 12 residues. The CDR3 spells CASSLRASEAFF. CDR3 nucleotide sequence: TGTGCCAGTAGTCTCCGGGCCTCTGAAGCTTTCTTT.